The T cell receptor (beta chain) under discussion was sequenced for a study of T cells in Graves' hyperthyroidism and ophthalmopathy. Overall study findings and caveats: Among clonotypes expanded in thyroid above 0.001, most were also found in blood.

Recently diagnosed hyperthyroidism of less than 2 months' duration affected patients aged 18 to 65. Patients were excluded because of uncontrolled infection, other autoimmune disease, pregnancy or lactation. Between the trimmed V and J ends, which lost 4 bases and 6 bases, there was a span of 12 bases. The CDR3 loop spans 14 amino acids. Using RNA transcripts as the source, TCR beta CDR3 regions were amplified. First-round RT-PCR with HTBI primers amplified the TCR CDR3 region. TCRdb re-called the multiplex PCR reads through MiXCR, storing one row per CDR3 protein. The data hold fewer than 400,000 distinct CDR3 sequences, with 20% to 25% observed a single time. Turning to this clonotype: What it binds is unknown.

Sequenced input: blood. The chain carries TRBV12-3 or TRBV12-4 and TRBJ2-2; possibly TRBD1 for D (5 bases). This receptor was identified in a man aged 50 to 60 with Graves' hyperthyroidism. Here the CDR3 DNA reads TGTGCCAGCAGTTCCCCAGGGTTGGCCGGGGAGCTGTTTTTT. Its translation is CASSSPGLAGELFF.